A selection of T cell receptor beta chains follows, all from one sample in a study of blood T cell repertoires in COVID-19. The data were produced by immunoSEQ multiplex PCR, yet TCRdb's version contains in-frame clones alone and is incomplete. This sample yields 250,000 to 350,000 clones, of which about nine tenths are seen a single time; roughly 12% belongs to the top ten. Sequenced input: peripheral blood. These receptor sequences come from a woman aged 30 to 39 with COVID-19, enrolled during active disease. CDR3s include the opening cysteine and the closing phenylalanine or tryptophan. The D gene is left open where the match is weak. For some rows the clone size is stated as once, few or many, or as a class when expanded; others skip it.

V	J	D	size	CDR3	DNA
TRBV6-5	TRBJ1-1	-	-	CASSYLLRGGAEAFF	TGTGCCAGCAGTTATCTGCTAAGGGGTGGTGCTGAAGCTTTCTTT
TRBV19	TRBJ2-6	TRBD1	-	CASSIDRTGVSSGANVLTF	TGTGCCAGTAGTATAGACCGGACAGGGGTGAGCTCTGGGGCCAACGTCCTGACTTTC
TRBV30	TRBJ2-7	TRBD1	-	CASSGQGFEEQYF	TGTGCCTCCTCGGGACAGGGATTCGAAGAGCAGTACTTC
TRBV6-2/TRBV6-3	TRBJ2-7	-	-	CASSKQGGTYEQYF	TGTGCCAGCAGCAAACAGGGTGGAACGTACGAGCAGTACTTC
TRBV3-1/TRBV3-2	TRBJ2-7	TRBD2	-	CASSQETAGRTEQYF	TGTGCCAGCAGCCAAGAAACAGCGGGAAGAACGGAGCAGTACTTC
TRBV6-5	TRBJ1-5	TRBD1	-	CASSFPRTGREQPQHF	TGTGCCAGCAGTTTTCCTAGGACAGGGCGGGAACAGCCCCAGCATTTT
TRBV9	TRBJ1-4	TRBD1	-	CASSRTGAGEKLFF	TGTGCCAGCAGCCGGACAGGGGCGGGGGAAAAACTGTTTTTT
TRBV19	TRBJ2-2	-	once	CASTPQNTGELFF	TGTGCCAGTACCCCACAGAACACCGGGGAGCTGTTTTTT
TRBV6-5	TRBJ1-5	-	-	CASSYGGVQPQHF	TGTGCCAGCAGTTATGGAGGGGTGCAGCCCCAGCATTTT
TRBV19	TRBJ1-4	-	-	CATRGGSELFF	TGTGCCACTCGGGGGGGAAGCGAACTGTTTTTT
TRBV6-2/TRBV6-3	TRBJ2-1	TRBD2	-	CASSPLAGRINEQFF	TGTGCCAGCAGTCCATTAGCGGGTCGAATCAATGAGCAGTTCTTC
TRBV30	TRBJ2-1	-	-	CAWRGVSYNEQFF	TGTGCCTGGAGAGGGGTCTCCTACAATGAGCAGTTCTTC
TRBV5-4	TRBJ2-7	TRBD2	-	CASSFAASGRTPYEQYF	TGTGCCAGCAGCTTTGCGGCTAGCGGGAGAACTCCCTACGAGCAGTACTTC
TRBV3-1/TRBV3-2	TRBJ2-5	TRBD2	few	CASSQVASGFQETQYF	TGTGCCAGCAGCCAAGTGGCTAGCGGGTTCCAAGAGACCCAGTACTTC
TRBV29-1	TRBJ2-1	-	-	CSVELGGNEQFF	TGCAGCGTTGAATTGGGAGGTAATGAGCAGTTCTTC
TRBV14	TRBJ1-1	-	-	CASSRTGERVLAFF	TGTGCCAGCAGCCGTACAGGTGAAAGGGTTCTGGCTTTCTTT
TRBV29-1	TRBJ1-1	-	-	CSVEDPGGRGFF	TGCAGCGTTGAAGATCCAGGCGGTCGGGGTTTCTTT
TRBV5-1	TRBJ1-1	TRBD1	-	CASSFSQGGNTEAFF	TGCGCCAGCAGCTTCTCGCAGGGGGGAAACACTGAAGCTTTCTTT